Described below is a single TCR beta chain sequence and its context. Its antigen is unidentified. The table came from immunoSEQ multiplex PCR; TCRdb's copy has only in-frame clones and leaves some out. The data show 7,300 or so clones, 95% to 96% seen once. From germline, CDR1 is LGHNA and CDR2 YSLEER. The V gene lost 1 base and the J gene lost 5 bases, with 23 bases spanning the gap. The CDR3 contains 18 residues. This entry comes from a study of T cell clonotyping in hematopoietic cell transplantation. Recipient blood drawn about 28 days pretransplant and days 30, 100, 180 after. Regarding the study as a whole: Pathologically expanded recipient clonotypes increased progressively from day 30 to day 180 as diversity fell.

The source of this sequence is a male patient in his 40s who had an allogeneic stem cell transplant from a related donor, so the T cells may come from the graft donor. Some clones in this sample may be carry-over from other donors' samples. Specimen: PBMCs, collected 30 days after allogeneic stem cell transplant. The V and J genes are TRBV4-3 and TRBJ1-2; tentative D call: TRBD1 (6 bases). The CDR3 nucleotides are TGCGCCAGCAGCCAAGTCGGGTCGCAGGGGCCCCCTGGGTATGGCTACACCTTC. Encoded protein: CASSQVGSQGPPGYGYTF.